This TCR beta chain was obtained from a study of cytomegalovirus exposure and HLA in healthy donors. A multiplex PCR was run with 60 Vbeta primers and 13 Jbeta primers. Using immunoSEQ multiplex PCR, the repertoire was profiled, and TCRdb retains in-frame clones only, with some absent. The sample carries 150,000 to 200,000 clones, around 77% recorded once. Germline values: CDR1 SGHRS, CDR2 YFSETQ. With 0 bases removed from V and 3 bases from J, the gap between germline ends came to 10 bases. The CDR3 has 14 amino acids. Notes on the study in general: The study carried out a later analysis of TCR beta sequences. It associated around 17,000 of them with specific HLA alleles at a false discovery rate of 0.05. Three CMV-associated chains proved CMV antigen-specific in vitro. It was in a later analysis that TCR association rates were seen to vary by HLA locus, highest for DRB1 and lowest for HLA-C. Cytomegalovirus association was listed for around 170 TCR beta chains.

Concerning this clone: Its antigen is not identified.

The sequence came from a man between 60 and 75 years old in good health and CMV-seronegative. Sequencing was performed on PBMCs. This chain uses TRBV5-1 with TRBJ2-7, with D possibly being TRBD1 (5 bases). Written as DNA, the CDR3 is TGCGCCAGCAGCTTGGCCTCCAGGGACTACGAGCAGTACTTC. Amino acid sequence: CASSLASRDYEQYF. The full variable domain, in which reference TRBV5-1 and TRBJ2-7 provide the parts outside the CDR3, is KAGVTQTPRYLIKTRGQQVTLSCSPISGHRSVSWYQQTPGQGLQFLFEYFSETQRNKGNFPGRFSGRQFSNSRSEMNVSTLELGDSALYLCASSLASRDYEQYFGPGTRLTVT.